One and the same sample provided the 30 T cell receptor beta chains below, sequenced in a study of blood T cell repertoires in COVID-19. Sequencing used immunoSEQ multiplex PCR; TCRdb keeps in-frame clones, though not all of them. This table holds approximately 300,000 clones, roughly nine tenths found once. Sequencing used PBMCs or T cells enriched from blood (not recorded which). The receptors originated from a man in his sixties who had recovered from COVID-19.

This clone has a single count. The chain has TRBV28 and TRBJ1-3, with D uncertain. V lost 4 bases, J lost 4 bases, and 11 bases lay in between. The length of the CDR3 is 14 residues. Per the germline V gene, CDR1 is MDHEN and CDR2 is SYDVKM. CDR3 sequence (DNA): TGTGCCAGCAGTTCTTCCCGTCAGGGAAACACCATATATTTT. Its translation is CASSSSRQGNTIYF.

The chain joins TRBV9 to TRBJ2-3; 7 bases agree with TRBD2. V shed 0 bases, J shed 4 bases, and the junction held 17 bases outside the gene matches. Looked up from germline, CDR1 is SGDLS and CDR2 is YYNGEE. CDR3 length equals 19 residues. Written as DNA, the CDR3 is TGTGCCAGCAGCGTAGGGTCGTCTAGCGGCCCACTGGGGCCAGATACGCAGTATTTT. Protein: CASSVGSSSGPLGPDTQYF.

V is TRBV3-1 (or the pseudogene TRBV3-2) and J is TRBJ2-3, with 9 bases aligning to TRBD2. V lost 1 base to trimming and J lost 4 bases; unmatched junction nucleotides: 15. The CDR3 is 19 residues long. Germline V lookup: CDR1 LGHDT, CDR2 YNNKEL (reference sequence). Here the CDR3 DNA reads TGTGCCAGCAGCCAAGTCCTTAGTCGCGGGAGGGCCGCGGCAGATACGCAGTATTTT. Translating it yields CASSQVLSRGRAAADTQYF.

The V call is TRBV28, the J call TRBJ1-1; D possibly corresponds to TRBD1 (6 bases). The CDR3 spans 16 residues. V was cut by 6 bases and J by 5 bases, with 22 bases left in between. The V gene's germline CDR1 is MDHEN and CDR2 SYDVKM. The CDR3: CASSPGRTGWGTEAFF. CDR3 in DNA: TGTGCCAGCAGCCCGGGGCGTACAGGGTGGGGGACTGAAGCTTTCTTT.

J is TRBJ2-3 and V is TRBV11-2; TRBD1 might be the D (5 bases). The CDR3 totals 15 residues. Germline CDR1 SGHAT, CDR2 FQNNGV. V lost 1 base and J 1 base, leaving 9 bases between the germline ends. CDR3 nucleotide sequence: TGTGCCAGCAGCTTAGCCAGGGTCGGCACAGATACGCAGTATTTT. Amino acids: CASSLARVGTDTQYF.

The rearrangement joins TRBV28 to TRBJ1-4; 9 bases are a match to TRBD1. Looked up from germline, CDR1 is MDHEN and CDR2 is SYDVKM. With V trimmed by 6 bases and J by 10 bases, 15 bases remained unmatched. This CDR3 is 16 amino acids long. The CDR3 sequence: CASSKSGTGRQGKLFF. CDR3 coding DNA: TGTGCCAGCAGCAAATCCGGGACAGGGCGGCAAGGAAAACTGTTTTTT.

V gene TRBV11-1 combines with J gene TRBJ2-7, with 9 bases fitting TRBD1. The trim removed 5 bases at V and 4 bases at J, leaving 3 bases unmatched. The CDR3 length is 13 residues. The germline V gene encodes CDR1 SGHAT and CDR2 FQDESV (reference sequence). This CDR3 reads CASSPDRGYEQYF. In DNA form, the CDR3 reads TGTGCCAGCAGCCCGGACAGGGGTTACGAGCAGTACTTC.

The V and J genes are TRBV6-5 and TRBJ1-6, with no clear D. The CDR3 spans 15 residues. Trimming left V 8 bases short and J 7 bases short, with 18 bases between. Germline V gene lookup returns CDR1 MNHEY and CDR2 SVGAGI. As DNA, the CDR3 is TGTGCCAGCGCCGTACGGGAGGCGGGCAATTCACCCCTCCACTTT. It yields the protein CASAVREAGNSPLHF.

The rearrangement joins TRBV7-2 to TRBJ2-2, with 8 bases that match TRBD2. The CDR3 length is 16 residues. Unmatched junction bases numbered 4, after V lost 4 bases and J lost 0 bases. Germline assignment: CDR1 SGHTA and CDR2 FQGNSA. The CDR3 sequence: CASSSSGRANTGELFF. The DNA for the CDR3 is TGTGCCAGCAGCTCCTCCGGGAGGGCGAACACCGGGGAGCTGTTTTTT.

The chain joins TRBV7-8 to TRBJ1-2; the D gene is possibly TRBD1 (5 bases). The CDR3 loop spans 14 amino acids. Germline V gene sequence: CDR1 SGHVS, CDR2 FQNEAQ. V was cut by 3 bases and J by 1 base, with 9 bases left in between. The CDR3 region has the DNA TGTGCCAGCAGCTTTCAGACAGTTAACTATGGCTACACCTTC. As protein: CASSFQTVNYGYTF.

This sequence joins TRBV7-6 and TRBJ2-7, with D possibly TRBD1 on 5 matching bases. CDR3 length equals 15 residues. CDR1 and CDR2 (germline): SGHVS, FNYEAQ. V was pared by 1 base and J by 2 bases, with 12 bases between. The DNA for the CDR3 is TGTGCCAGCAGCTTAGGGGGCATTTCGACCTACGAGCAGTACTTC. Protein sequence: CASSLGGISTYEQYF.

This clone showed up just once. The gene calls are TRBV24-1 and TRBJ2-5; perhaps TRBD2 as D (5 bases). The germline gives CDR1 KGHDR, CDR2 SFDVKD. The CDR3 is 14 residues long. V lost 1 base, J lost 3 bases, and 8 bases lay in between. CDR3 coding DNA: TGTGCCACCAGTGATTTACCGGGGAAAGAGACCCAGTACTTC. Its translation is CATSDLPGKETQYF.

This clone was observed once. V gene TRBV5-4 combines with J gene TRBJ2-7; TRBD2 matches 13 bases. Germline loops: CDR1 SGHNT, CDR2 YYREEE (reference sequence). V gave up 4 bases and J gave up 2 bases; unmatched junction bases: 3. The CDR3 consists of 15 residues. CDR3 bases: TGTGCCAGCAGCACCGGACTAGCGGGAGCCTACGAGCAGTACTTC. It translates to CASSTGLAGAYEQYF. Full variable domain (rest looked up from reference TRBV5-4 and TRBJ2-7): ETGVTQSPTHLIKTRGQQVTLRCSSQSGHNTVSWYQQALGQGPQFIFQYYREEENGRGNFPPRFSGLQFPNYSSELNVNALELDDSALYLCASSTGLAGAYEQYFGPGTRLTVT.

This sequence joins TRBV5-4 and TRBJ2-3; D gene uncertain. Between the trimmed V and J ends, which lost 2 bases and 5 bases, there was a span of 9 bases. The CDR3 has 13 amino acids. CDR1 and CDR2 (germline): SGHNT, YYREEE (reference sequence). The CDR3 region is CASSFLVLDTQYF. CDR3 in DNA: TGTGCCAGCAGCTTCCTAGTACTAGATACGCAGTATTTT.

CDR3 in amino acids: CASSRPGPLRDTIYF. CDR3 nucleotides: TGTGCCAGCAGCCGCCCTGGGCCCCTGCGGGACACCATATATTTT. This rearrangement joins TRBV5-6 to TRBJ1-3; D is ambiguous. V lost 4 bases and J lost 8, with 19 bases in between. The CDR3 contains 15 residues. Per germline, CDR1 SGHDT and CDR2 YYEEEE.

V is TRBV23-1 and J is TRBJ2-7; 9 nucleotides match TRBD1. TRBV23-1 is classed as an ORF, of uncertain function. The CDR3 is 15 residues long. Trimming removed 3 bases from V and 4 bases from J; junction bases left unmatched: 7. The CDR3 region is CASSHLGTGMYEQYF. DNA of the CDR3: TGCGCCAGCAGTCATCTCGGGACAGGGATGTACGAGCAGTACTTC.

A remark on this clone: Sequence at one end of the junction differs from germline and may be a read error. This sequence joins TRBV19 and TRBJ2-2; 7 bases map to TRBD1. The CDR3 runs to 15 residues. Germline V gives CDR1 LNHDA, CDR2 SQIVND (reference sequence). The CDR3 DNA reads as TGTGCCAATAGTATAGGGGGCCGGAACACCGGGGAGCTGTTTTTT. It is translated as CANSIGGRNTGELFF.

The V call is TRBV7-8, the J call TRBJ2-2; 7 positions match TRBD2. With V trimmed by 6 bases and J by 0 bases, 7 bases remained unmatched. There are 16 residues in the CDR3. CDR1 and CDR2 (germline): SGHVS, FQNEAQ. CDR3 loop: CASRVGLAANTGELFF. In DNA, the CDR3 is TGTGCCAGCAGGGTGGGGCTAGCGGCGAACACCGGGGAGCTGTTTTTT.

This clone was observed a single time. The chain couples TRBV27 to TRBJ2-6, with TRBD1 matching over 7 bases. The V gene's germline CDR1 is MNHEY and CDR2 SMNVEV (reference sequence). V trimming: 6 bases; J trimming: 1 base; junction bases outside the gene matches: 9. The CDR3 length is 17 residues. The CDR3 loop reads CASRTEQGWSGANVLTF. The CDR3 nucleotides read TGTGCCAGCAGGACAGAACAGGGGTGGTCTGGGGCCAACGTCCTGACTTTC.

The chain couples TRBV5-6 to TRBJ2-7; 7 nucleotides align to TRBD2. The ends lost 0 bases at V and 0 bases at J; junction bases unmatched: 3. The germline V gene encodes CDR1 SGHDT and CDR2 YYEEEE. The CDR3 sequence is 15 residues long. CDR3 DNA: TGTGCCAGCAGCTTGGCCGGCGGGAGCTCCTACGAGCAGTACTTC. Its protein product is CASSLAGGSSYEQYF. The full variable domain, completed using reference TRBV5-6 and TRBJ2-7, is DAGVTQSPTHLIKTRGQQVTLRCSPKSGHDTVSWYQQALGQGPQFIFQYYEEEERQRGNFPDRFSGHQFPNYSSELNVNALLLGDSALYLCASSLAGGSSYEQYFGPGTRLTVT.

The chain employs TRBV6-5 and TRBJ2-1; possibly TRBD2 for D (6 bases). CDR1 and CDR2 from the germline V gene are MNHEY and SVGAGI. Trimming pared 2 bases from V and 6 bases from J, leaving 14 bases between. The CDR3 length is 15 residues. CDR3 sequence: CASSYPGTGSNEQFF. CDR3 DNA sequence: TGTGCCAGCAGTTACCCCGGGACTGGCAGCAATGAGCAGTTCTTC.

In this sample, this clone turned up once. The gene calls are TRBV22-1 and TRBJ2-1; TRBD2, the table's D call, lacks a check against the DNA. TRBV22-1 constitutes a pseudogene. This CDR3 is 16 amino acids long. This CDR3 reads CPGSVTRPAIYNEQFF. CDR3 nucleotide sequence: TGTCCTGGGAGCGTAACTAGGCCGGCCATCTACAATGAGCAGTTCTTC.

The CDR3 is CASSIRGRRGPYNEQFF. DNA for the CDR3: TGTGCCAGTAGTATCCGGGGGAGGCGCGGGCCCTACAATGAGCAGTTCTTC. The chain combines TRBV19 with TRBJ2-1; tentative D call: TRBD2 (6 bases). Trimming left V 3 bases short and J 2 bases short, with 17 bases between. The germline V gene encodes CDR1 LNHDA and CDR2 SQIVND (reference sequence). This CDR3 has 17 residues.

The CDR3 bases are TGCGCCAGCAGCACCAAGCGGGAGGGTTCCTACAATGAGCAGTTCTTC. Translation gives CASSTKREGSYNEQFF. The gene calls are TRBV5-1 and TRBJ2-1; 10 bases map to TRBD2. In germline, CDR1 is SGHRS, CDR2 YFSETQ. Unmatched junction bases numbered 5, after V lost 4 bases and J lost 1 base. The CDR3 contains 16 residues.

The chain uses TRBV27 and TRBJ2-3; 7 positions match TRBD1. Losses at the gene ends were 6 bases for V and 2 bases for J; bases not matched to a gene: 8. Germline loops: CDR1 MNHEY, CDR2 SMNVEV (reference sequence). CDR3 size: 15 residues. Here the CDR3 DNA reads TGTGCCAGCAGGCGGACAGGACTGCTCACAGATACGCAGTATTTT. It codes for CASRRTGLLTDTQYF.

The V gene is TRBV18, the J gene TRBJ1-1; no clear D. Germline V gene sequence: CDR1 KGHSH, CDR2 LQKENI. This CDR3 is built from 15 residues. The V and J ends lost 1 base and 0 bases respectively, with 9 bases between them. The CDR3 sequence is CASSPRTGLNTEAFF. For the CDR3, the DNA is TGTGCCAGCTCACCACGCACGGGTTTGAACACTGAAGCTTTCTTT.

This clone came up a few times. The identical CDR3 is also encoded by other nucleotide sequences in the sample. The CDR3: CASSLGQSNQPQHF. The CDR3 DNA sequence: TGCGCCAGCAGCTTGGGACAGTCCAATCAGCCCCAGCATTTT. J is TRBJ1-5 and V is TRBV5-1, with D possibly matching TRBD1 (5 bases). V was cut by 0 bases and J by 3 bases, with 7 bases left in between. CDR3 length equals 14 residues. Germline V gene data show CDR1 as SGHRS and CDR2 as YFSETQ.

This chain uses TRBV3-1 (or the pseudogene TRBV3-2) with TRBJ2-3, with TRBD2 identical over 10 bases. V was clipped by 1 base and J by 0 bases; unmatched bases: 4. Germline values: CDR1 LGHDT, CDR2 YNNKEL (reference sequence). There are 17 residues in the CDR3. The chain's CDR3 is CASSQAGTSVSTDTQYF. In nucleotides, the CDR3 is TGTGCCAGCAGCCAAGCCGGGACTAGCGTAAGCACAGATACGCAGTATTTT.

V is TRBV19 and J is TRBJ2-7; 7 nucleotides agree with TRBD2. CDR1 LNHDA and CDR2 SQIVND come from the germline V gene (reference sequence). J was trimmed by 6 bases and V by 3 bases; bases with no gene match: 5. The CDR3 has 13 residues. The chain's CDR3 is CASSISGMSEQYF. The CDR3 coding sequence is TGTGCCAGTAGTATCAGCGGGATGAGCGAGCAGTACTTC.

The rearrangement uses TRBV12-5 and TRBJ2-7; TRBD1 matches 9 bases. The CDR3 length is 17 residues. The V segment lost 9 bases and the J segment 4 bases; nucleotides outside the gene matches: 19. Germline CDR1 and CDR2: LGHNT and FRNRAP. The CDR3 reads CARAKTGGLVAIYEQYF. The CDR3 region has the DNA TGTGCTAGAGCCAAGACAGGGGGGCTAGTTGCTATATACGAGCAGTACTTC. Full variable domain (remainder filled in from reference TRBV12-5 and TRBJ2-7): DARVTQTPRHKVTEMGQEVTMRCQPILGHNTVFWYRQTMMQGLELLAYFRNRAPLDDSGMPKDRFSAEMPDATLATLKIQPSEPRDSAVYFCARAKTGGLVAIYEQYFGPGTRLTVT.